The 9 T cell receptor beta chains below were found in one sample sequenced in a study of blood T cell repertoires in COVID-19. Assay used: immunoSEQ multiplex PCR; TCRdb lists only in-frame clones, some missing. The sample records about 140,000 clones, nearly 80% being singletons. What was sequenced was PBMCs or T cells enriched from blood (not recorded which). The receptors derive from a woman in her 50s who had recovered from COVID-19.

This chain uses TRBV7-6 with TRBJ2-1; D may be TRBD1 (6 bases). CDR1 and CDR2 from the germline V gene are SGHVS and FNYEAQ. V was cut by 5 bases and J by 4 bases, with 15 bases left in between. This CDR3 contains 15 residues. CDR3 protein: CASSPGAVLYNEQFF. The CDR3 region has the DNA TGTGCCAGCAGCCCAGGGGCGGTCTTGTACAATGAGCAGTTCTTC.

This chain uses TRBV6-5 with TRBJ2-7; 7 nucleotides align to TRBD1. CDR1 is MNHEY and CDR2 is SVGAGI in the germline V gene. V dropped 7 bases and J dropped 1; count of bases not matched to a gene: 4. This CDR3 is built from 13 residues. The DNA of the CDR3 is TGTGCCAGCACCCCGGGACAGTCCTACGAGCAGTACTTC. It specifies CASTPGQSYEQYF.

This clone was seen more than once but under ten times. The chain combines TRBV3-1 (or the pseudogene TRBV3-2) with TRBJ1-5; D gene uncertain. Trimming took off 0 bases at V and 5 bases at J, with 11 bases between the two ends. This CDR3 comprises 15 residues. Germline V gene lookup returns CDR1 LGHDT and CDR2 YNNKEL (reference sequence). DNA for the CDR3: TGTGCCAGCAGCCAAGATCCGTCAGGCGATCAGCCCCAGCATTTT. This sequence encodes CASSQDPSGDQPQHF.

The genes are TRBV11-2 and TRBJ2-5; 11 nucleotides agree with TRBD2. Per germline, CDR1 SGHAT and CDR2 FQNNGV. The CDR3 is made up of 14 amino acids. After removal of 5 bases from V and 9 bases from J, the junction contained 8 bases not matched to a gene. In nucleotides, the CDR3 is TGTGCCAGCAGCCAAAATAGCGGGAGGGTGCCCCAGTACTTC. Translated: CASSQNSGRVPQYF.

The chain uses TRBV5-1 and TRBJ2-7, with D tentatively TRBD1 (6 bases). This CDR3 spans 14 amino acids. Germline V gene sequence: CDR1 SGHRS, CDR2 YFSETQ. The V end lost 4 bases, the J end lost 3 bases, and 14 bases lay between the germline ends. CDR3 loop: CASSRDIGLYEQYF. As DNA, the CDR3 is TGCGCCAGCAGCCGGGACATAGGGCTCTACGAGCAGTACTTC.

The sample holds a few counts of this clone. The V and J genes are TRBV6-5 and TRBJ1-4, with 11 bases fitting TRBD1. This CDR3 contains 15 residues. Trimming at V came to 4 bases and at J to 6 bases, leaving 4 bases not matched to a gene. Germline values: CDR1 MNHEY, CDR2 SVGAGI. The CDR3 DNA reads TGTGCCAGCAGTTCCCCGGGACAGGGGGATGAAAAACTGTTTTTT. Protein product: CASSSPGQGDEKLFF.

This chain connects TRBV7-9 to TRBJ2-3; D is undetermined. CDR1 and CDR2 (germline): SEHNR, FQNEAQ (reference sequence). Trimming cost V 3 bases and J 4 bases, with 14 bases left between them. The CDR3 is made up of 15 amino acids. In DNA, the CDR3 is TGTGCCAGCAGCTTTATCACTTCCCGGTCAGATACGCAGTATTTT. Protein product: CASSFITSRSDTQYF. The entire variable domain, with the rest obtained from reference TRBV7-9 and TRBJ2-3, is as follows: DTGVSQNPRHKITKRGQNVTFRCDPISEHNRLYWYRQTLGQGPEFLTYFQNEAQLEKSRLLSDRFSAERPKGSFSTLEIQRTEQGDSAMYLCASSFITSRSDTQYFGPGTRLTVL.

This clone was seen more than once but under ten times. The chain carries TRBV7-2 and TRBJ2-1; TRBD2 agrees at 11 bases. The ends lost 1 base at V and 7 bases at J; junction bases unmatched: 6. This CDR3 has 16 residues. Germline CDR1 and CDR2: SGHTA and FQGNSA. CDR3 sequence: CASSLVAGGRKNEQFF. CDR3 nucleotides: TGTGCCAGCAGCTTAGTAGCGGGGGGGCGGAAAAATGAGCAGTTCTTC.

This clone was observed at least ten times. This sequence joins TRBV11-1 and TRBJ1-1, with D unresolved. The V end lost 5 bases, the J end lost 2 bases, and 9 bases lay between the germline ends. The V gene's germline CDR1 is SGHAT and CDR2 FQDESV (reference sequence). The CDR3 totals 13 residues. This CDR3 reads CASSTQFNTEAFF. The CDR3 DNA follows: TGTGCCAGCAGCACACAGTTTAACACTGAAGCTTTCTTT.